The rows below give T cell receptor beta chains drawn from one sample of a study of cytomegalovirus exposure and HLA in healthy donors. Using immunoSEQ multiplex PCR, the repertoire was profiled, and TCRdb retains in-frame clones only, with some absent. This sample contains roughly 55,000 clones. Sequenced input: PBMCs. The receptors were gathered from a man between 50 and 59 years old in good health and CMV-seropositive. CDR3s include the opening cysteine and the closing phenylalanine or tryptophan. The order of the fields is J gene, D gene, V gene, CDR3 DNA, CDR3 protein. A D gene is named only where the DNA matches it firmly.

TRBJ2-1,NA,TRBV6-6,TGTGCCAGCAGTAAGACTCCTGGGGGCGTCTACAATGAGCAGTTCTTC,CASSKTPGGVYNEQFF
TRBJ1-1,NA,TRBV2,TGTGCCAGCAGTGATCAGGGGCGAGGTGGAGCTTTCTTT,CASSDQGRGGAFF
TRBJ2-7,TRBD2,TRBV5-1,TGCGCCAGCAGCTTACTAGCGGGGGCCTCCTACGAGCAGTACTTC,CASSLLAGASYEQYF
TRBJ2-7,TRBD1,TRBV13,TGTGCCAGCAGCTTTCAGACAGGGGCCTACGAGCAGTACTTC,CASSFQTGAYEQYF
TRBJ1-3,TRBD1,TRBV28,TGTGCCAGCAGTTTTAGGGGGCAAGGAAACACCATATATTTT,CASSFRGQGNTIYF
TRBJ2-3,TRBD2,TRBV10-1,TGCGCCAGCAGTGAGTCCGGGGGGGTAAAATGGGCGGATACGCAGTATTTT,CASSESGGVKWADTQYF
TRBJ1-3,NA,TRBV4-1,TGCGCCAGCAGCCAAAGTGAGAGGGGAAACACCATATATTTT,CASSQSERGNTIYF
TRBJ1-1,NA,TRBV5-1,TGCGCCAGCAGCTTTTTCAGGGGTATTAGGAACACTGAAGCTTTCTTT,CASSFFRGIRNTEAFF
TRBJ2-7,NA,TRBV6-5,TGTGCCAGCAGTTACTCCTCCGTGGGAGCCTACGAGCAGTACTTC,CASSYSSVGAYEQYF
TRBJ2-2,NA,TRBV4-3,TGCGCCAGCAGCCAAGATGAGGGTTACACCGGGGAGCTGTTTTTT,CASSQDEGYTGELFF
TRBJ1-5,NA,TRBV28,TGTGCCAGCAGGTCGGGGAATCAGCCCCAGCATTTT,CASRSGNQPQHF
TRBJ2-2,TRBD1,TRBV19,TGTGCCAGTAGTATCAGACAGGGGAGAGACACCGGGGAGCTGTTTTTT,CASSIRQGRDTGELFF
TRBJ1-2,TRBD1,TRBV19,TGTGCCAGTAGTATCCGAGACAGGGTATCTAACTATGGCTACACCTTC,CASSIRDRVSNYGYTF
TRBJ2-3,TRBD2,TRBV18,TGTGCCAGCTCCCCACCCCGGCTAGCGGGGTCGGATACGCAGTATTTT,CASSPPRLAGSDTQYF
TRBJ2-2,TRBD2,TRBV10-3,TGTGCCGGAGGCTTAGCGGGAGGGGCCGGGGAGCTGTTTTTT,CAGGLAGGAGELFF
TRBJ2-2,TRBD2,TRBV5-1,TGCGCCAGCAGCTATAGCGGACTAGCGGGAGGCGGGGAGCTGTTTTTT,CASSYSGLAGGGELFF
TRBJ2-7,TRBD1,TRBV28,TGTGCCAGCAGACTAACAGGGGCCCAAGTGTCCTACGAGCAGTACTTC,CASRLTGAQVSYEQYF
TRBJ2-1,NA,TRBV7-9,TGTGCCAGCAACGGACAGCAAGTGGACAATGAGCAGTTCTTC,CASNGQQVDNEQFF
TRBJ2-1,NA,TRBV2,TGTGCCAGCCTAATGACTCGCGAGCAGTTCTTC,CASLMTREQFF
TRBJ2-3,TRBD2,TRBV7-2,TGTGCCAGCAGCTTAAACGGGGGGGGGATAGATACGCAGTATTTT,CASSLNGGGIDTQYF
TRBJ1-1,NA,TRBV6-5,TGTGCCAGCAGTTACGCAGGGAATGCTGAAGCTTTCTTT,CASSYAGNAEAFF
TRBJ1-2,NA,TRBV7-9,TGTGCCAGCATCGACTCCAGGGCGAACGGCTATGGCTACACCTTC,CASIDSRANGYGYTF
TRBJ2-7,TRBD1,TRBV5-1,TGCGCCAGCAGCCCTTACCGGACAGGGCCCTACGAGCAGTACTTC,CASSPYRTGPYEQYF
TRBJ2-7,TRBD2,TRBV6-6,TGTGCCAGCAGTTACTCGGCGGGAGGGGGCTACGAGCAGTACTTC,CASSYSAGGGYEQYF
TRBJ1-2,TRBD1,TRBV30,TGTGCCTGGAGTGGGGGACAGGGCCTAACTGGCTACACCTTC,CAWSGGQGLTGYTF
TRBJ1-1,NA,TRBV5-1,TGCGCCAGCAGCTTGGAGGGGGTCTCGACTTTCTTT,CASSLEGVSTFF
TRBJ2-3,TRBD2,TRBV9,TGTGCCAGCAGCCCCAGACTAGCCAGCTCTAGCACAGATACGCAGTATTTT,CASSPRLASSSTDTQYF
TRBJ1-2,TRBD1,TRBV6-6,TGTGCCAGCAGTTACTATAGGGGGCAGGTTCTCTATGGCTACACCTTC,CASSYYRGQVLYGYTF
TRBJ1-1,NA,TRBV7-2,TGTGCCAGCAGCTTAGTGGGGGGGATAACGGACACTGAAGCTTTCTTT,CASSLVGGITDTEAFF
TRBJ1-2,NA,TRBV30,TGTGCCTGGAGTACCCGACCCCCTTCGGGTGGCTACACCTTC,CAWSTRPPSGGYTF
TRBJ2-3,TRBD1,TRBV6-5,TGTGCCAGCAGTATTGGGACAGGGATAGATACGCAGTATTTT,CASSIGTGIDTQYF
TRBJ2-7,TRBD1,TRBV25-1,TGTGCCAGTAGTGACAGGGAAAATTACGAGCAGTACTTC,CASSDRENYEQYF
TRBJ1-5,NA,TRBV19,TGTGCCAGTAGTATTAAAGGGGCCAATCAGCCCCAGCATTTT,CASSIKGANQPQHF
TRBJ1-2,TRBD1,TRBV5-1,TGCGCCAGCCGGACAGGGGTCGGAGCTAACTATGGCTACACCTTC,CASRTGVGANYGYTF
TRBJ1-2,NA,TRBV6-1,TGTGCCAGCAGTGAAGGGTCCCGGCCTAAGGCTCGTCGGGATGGCTACACCTTC,CASSEGSRPKARRDGYTF
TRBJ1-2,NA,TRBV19,TGTGCCAGCAGTTCGGGGAACGACTATGGCTACACCTTC,CASSSGNDYGYTF
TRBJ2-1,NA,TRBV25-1,TGTGCCAGCAGTGCCTCGGGGAGGCGGAATGAGCAGTTCTTC,CASSASGRRNEQFF
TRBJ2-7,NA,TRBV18,TGTGCCAGCTCACCAGGGGGCGGGTACGAGCAGTACTTC,CASSPGGGYEQYF
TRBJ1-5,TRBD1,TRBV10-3,TGTGCCACGACAGGGTCGACCAATCAGCCCCAGCATTTT,CATTGSTNQPQHF
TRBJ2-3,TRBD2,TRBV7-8,TGTGCCAGCGCGCGGGGGGGCACTAGCACAGATACGCAGTATTTT,CASARGGTSTDTQYF
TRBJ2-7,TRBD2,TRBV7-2,TGTGCCAGCAGCCCTTCCGGGGGGAACTACGAGCAGTACTTC,CASSPSGGNYEQYF
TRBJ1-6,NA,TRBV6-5,TGTGCCAGCAGTCACGAGGGCCAGCGAAATTCACCCCTCCACTTT,CASSHEGQRNSPLHF
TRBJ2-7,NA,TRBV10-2,TGCGCCAGCAGTCCCGGAGGCGAGCAGTACTTC,CASSPGGEQYF
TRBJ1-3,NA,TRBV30,TGTGCCTGGACCGTAGGACACTCCTCTGGAAACACCATATATTTT,CAWTVGHSSGNTIYF
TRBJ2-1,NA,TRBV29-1,TGCAGCGTTGACAGCGGGTCCTACTCCTACAATGAGCAGTTCTTC,CSVDSGSYSYNEQFF
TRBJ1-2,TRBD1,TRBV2,TGTGCCAGCAGTGCAGGGGGCGCAATCTATGGCTACACCTTC,CASSAGGAIYGYTF
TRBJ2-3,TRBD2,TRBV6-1,TGTGCCAGCAGTGAAGCGGGACTAGCGGGGGCCCTCCCCACAGATACGCAGTATTTT,CASSEAGLAGALPTDTQYF
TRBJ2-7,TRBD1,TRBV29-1,TGCAGCGTATCCGGGACAGCAAGCTCCTACGAGCAGTACTTC,CSVSGTASSYEQYF
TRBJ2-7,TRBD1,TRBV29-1,TGCAGCGTTGTCACGGCAGGGGGCCACGAGCAGTACTTC,CSVVTAGGHEQYF
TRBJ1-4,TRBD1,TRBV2,TGTGCCAGCCGGAACAGGGGCGCTAATGAAAAACTGTTTTTT,CASRNRGANEKLFF